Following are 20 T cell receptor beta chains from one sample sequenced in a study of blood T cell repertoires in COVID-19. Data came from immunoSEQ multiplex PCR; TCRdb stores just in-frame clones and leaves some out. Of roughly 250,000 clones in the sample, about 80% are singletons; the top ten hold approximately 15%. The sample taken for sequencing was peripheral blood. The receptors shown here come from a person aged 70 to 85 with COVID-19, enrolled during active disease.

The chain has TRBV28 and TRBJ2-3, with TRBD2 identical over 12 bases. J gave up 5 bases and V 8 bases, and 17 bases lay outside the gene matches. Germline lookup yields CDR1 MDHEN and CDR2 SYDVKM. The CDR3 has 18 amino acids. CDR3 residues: CASARLGAKGLAGDTQYF. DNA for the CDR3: TGTGCCAGCGCCCGCCTGGGCGCGAAGGGACTAGCGGGAGATACGCAGTATTTT.

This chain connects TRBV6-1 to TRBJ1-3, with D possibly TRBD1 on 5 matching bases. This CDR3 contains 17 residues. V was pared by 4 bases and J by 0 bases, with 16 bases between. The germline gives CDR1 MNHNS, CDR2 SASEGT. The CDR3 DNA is TGTGCCAGCAGTGTGGGGACTCTGTCGCTCTCTGGAAACACCATATATTTT. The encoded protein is CASSVGTLSLSGNTIYF.

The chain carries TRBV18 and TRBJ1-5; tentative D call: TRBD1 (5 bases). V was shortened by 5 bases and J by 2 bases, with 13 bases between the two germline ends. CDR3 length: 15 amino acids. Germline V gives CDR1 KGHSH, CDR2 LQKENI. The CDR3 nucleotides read TGTGCCAGCTCAAAACAGGTTAATGGCAATCAGCCCCAGCATTTT. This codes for CASSKQVNGNQPQHF.

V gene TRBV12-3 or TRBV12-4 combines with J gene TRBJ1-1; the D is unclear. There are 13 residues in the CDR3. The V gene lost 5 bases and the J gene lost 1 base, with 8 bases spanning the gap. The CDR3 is CASSTNRNTEAFF. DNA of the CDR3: TGTGCCAGCAGTACAAACAGGAACACTGAAGCTTTCTTT.

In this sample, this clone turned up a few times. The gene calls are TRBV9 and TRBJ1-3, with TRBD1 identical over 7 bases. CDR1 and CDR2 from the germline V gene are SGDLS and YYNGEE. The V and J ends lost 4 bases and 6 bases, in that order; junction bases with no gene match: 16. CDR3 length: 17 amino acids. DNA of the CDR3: TGTGCCAGCAGCTCTAGAGGAGGGGGCGCGTCATCAAACACCATATATTTT. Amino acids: CASSSRGGGASSNTIYF.

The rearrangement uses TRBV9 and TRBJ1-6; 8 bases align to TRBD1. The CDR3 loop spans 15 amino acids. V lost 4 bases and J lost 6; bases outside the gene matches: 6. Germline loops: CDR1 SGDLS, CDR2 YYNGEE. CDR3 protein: CASSIRQGSNSPLHF. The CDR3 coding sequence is TGTGCCAGCAGCATCAGACAGGGGTCTAATTCACCCCTCCACTTT.

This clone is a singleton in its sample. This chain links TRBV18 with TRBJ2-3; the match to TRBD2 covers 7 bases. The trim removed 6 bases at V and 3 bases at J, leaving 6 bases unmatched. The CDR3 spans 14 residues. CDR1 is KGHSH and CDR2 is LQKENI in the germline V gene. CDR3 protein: CASSSGGSTDTQYF. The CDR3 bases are TGTGCCAGCTCTTCGGGCGGGAGTACAGATACGCAGTATTTT.

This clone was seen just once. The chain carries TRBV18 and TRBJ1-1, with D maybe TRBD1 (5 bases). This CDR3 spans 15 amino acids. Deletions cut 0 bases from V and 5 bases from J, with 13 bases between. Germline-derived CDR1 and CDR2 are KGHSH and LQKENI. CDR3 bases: TGTGCCAGCTCACCACCTCAGGGCTTCAGGACTGAAGCTTTCTTT. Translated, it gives CASSPPQGFRTEAFF.

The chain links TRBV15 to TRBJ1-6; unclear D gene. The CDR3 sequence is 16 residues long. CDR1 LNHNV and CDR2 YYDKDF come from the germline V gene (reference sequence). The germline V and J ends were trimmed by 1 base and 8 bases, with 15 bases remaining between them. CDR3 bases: TGTGCCACCAGCAGAGGCAGCCAGGCATTGGATTCACCCCTCCACTTT. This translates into CATSRGSQALDSPLHF.

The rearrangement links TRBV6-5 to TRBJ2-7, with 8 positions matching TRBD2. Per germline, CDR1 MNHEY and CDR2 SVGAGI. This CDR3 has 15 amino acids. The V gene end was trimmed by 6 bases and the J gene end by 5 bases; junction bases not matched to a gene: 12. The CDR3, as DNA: TGTGCCAGCAGACCCGCCACGGGGGGGCCCCACGAGCAGTACTTC. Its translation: CASRPATGGPHEQYF.

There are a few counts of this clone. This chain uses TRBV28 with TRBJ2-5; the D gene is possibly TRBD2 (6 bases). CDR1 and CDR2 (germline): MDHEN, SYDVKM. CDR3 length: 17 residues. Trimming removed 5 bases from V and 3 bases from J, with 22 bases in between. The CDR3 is CASSPKSVWGEKETQYF. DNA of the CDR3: TGTGCCAGCAGTCCCAAGTCGGTTTGGGGGGAAAAAGAGACCCAGTACTTC.

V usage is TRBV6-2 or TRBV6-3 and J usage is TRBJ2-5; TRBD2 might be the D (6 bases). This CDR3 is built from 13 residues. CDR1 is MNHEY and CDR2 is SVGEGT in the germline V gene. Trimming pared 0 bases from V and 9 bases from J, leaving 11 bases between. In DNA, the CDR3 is TGTGCCAGCAGTTACTCACTAGCTAGTTCCCAGTACTTC. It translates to CASSYSLASSQYF.

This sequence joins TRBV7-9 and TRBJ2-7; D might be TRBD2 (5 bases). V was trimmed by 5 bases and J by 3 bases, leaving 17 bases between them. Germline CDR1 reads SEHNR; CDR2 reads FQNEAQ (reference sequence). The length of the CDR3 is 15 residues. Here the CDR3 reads CASSQDRGIVYEQYF. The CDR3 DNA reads TGTGCCAGCAGCCAGGATCGGGGTATCGTCTACGAGCAGTACTTC.

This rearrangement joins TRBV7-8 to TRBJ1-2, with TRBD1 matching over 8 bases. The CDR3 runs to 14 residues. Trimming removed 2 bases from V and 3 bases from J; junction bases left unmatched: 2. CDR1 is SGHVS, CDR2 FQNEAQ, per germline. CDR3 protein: CASSLPDRDYGYTF. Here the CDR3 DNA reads TGTGCCAGCAGCTTACCGGACAGGGACTATGGCTACACCTTC.

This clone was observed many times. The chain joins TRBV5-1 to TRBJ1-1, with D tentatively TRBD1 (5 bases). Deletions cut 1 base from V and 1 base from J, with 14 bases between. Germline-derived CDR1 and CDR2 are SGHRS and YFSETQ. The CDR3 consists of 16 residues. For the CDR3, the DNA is TGCGCCAGCAGCTTGAGTGAGGCCGGACAGAACACTGAAGCTTTCTTT. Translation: CASSLSEAGQNTEAFF.

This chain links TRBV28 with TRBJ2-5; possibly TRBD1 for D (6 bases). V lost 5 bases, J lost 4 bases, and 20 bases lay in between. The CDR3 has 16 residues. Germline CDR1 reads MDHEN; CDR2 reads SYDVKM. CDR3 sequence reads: CASSPSQGMRRETQYF. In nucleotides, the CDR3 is TGTGCCAGCAGTCCCAGTCAGGGGATGAGGAGAGAGACCCAGTACTTC.

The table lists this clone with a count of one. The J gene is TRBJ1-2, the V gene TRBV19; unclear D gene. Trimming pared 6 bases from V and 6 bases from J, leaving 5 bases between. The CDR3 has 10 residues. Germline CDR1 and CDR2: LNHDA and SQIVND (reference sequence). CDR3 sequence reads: CASRRNGYTF. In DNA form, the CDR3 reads TGTGCCAGTAGGAGGAATGGCTACACCTTC. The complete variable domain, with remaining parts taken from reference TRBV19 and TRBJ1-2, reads DGGITQSPKYLFRKEGQNVTLSCEQNLNHDAMYWYRQDPGQGLRLIYYSQIVNDFQKGDIAEGYSVSREKKESFPLTVTSAQKNPTAFYLCASRRNGYTFGSGTRLTVV.

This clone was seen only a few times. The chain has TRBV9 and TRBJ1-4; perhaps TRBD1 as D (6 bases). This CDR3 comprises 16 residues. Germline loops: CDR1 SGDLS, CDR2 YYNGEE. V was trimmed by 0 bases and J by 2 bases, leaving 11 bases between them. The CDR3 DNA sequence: TGTGCCAGCAGCGTAGCCCCAGGGGATACTAATGAAAAACTGTTTTTT. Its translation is CASSVAPGDTNEKLFF.

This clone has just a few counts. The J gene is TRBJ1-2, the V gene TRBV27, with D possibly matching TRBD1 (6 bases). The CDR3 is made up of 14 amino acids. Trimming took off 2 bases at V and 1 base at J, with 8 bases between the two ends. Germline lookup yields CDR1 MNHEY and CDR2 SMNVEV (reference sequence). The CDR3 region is CASSLTRGNYGYTF. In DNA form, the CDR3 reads TGTGCCAGCAGTTTAACCAGGGGTAACTATGGCTACACCTTC.

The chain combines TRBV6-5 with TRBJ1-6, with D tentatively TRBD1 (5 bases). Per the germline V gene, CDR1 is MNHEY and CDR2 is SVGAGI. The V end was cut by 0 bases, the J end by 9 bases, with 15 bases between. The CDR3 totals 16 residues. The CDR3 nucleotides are TGTGCCAGCAGTTACTCGATGACGGGGGGGAGTTCACCCCTCCACTTT. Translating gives CASSYSMTGGSSPLHF.